This entry describes one T cell receptor (beta chain). The target of this receptor is not known. The record has no base qualities; no much larger clone is one base away. This entry comes from a study of T-cell reconstitution after alpha-beta-depleted transplantation in children (dated by TCRdb to the mid-2010s). As for the study more broadly: The study quantitatively tracked T-cell immune reconstitution after TCRalphabeta/CD19-depleted allogeneic hematopoietic cell transplantation in children using TCR repertoire profiling. The paper's findings and limits, for the study overall: Over subsequent months, a decline in hyperexpanded clone frequencies was noted, and after one year, T-cell counts and TCRbeta diversity were mostly ascribed to newly produced T cells. In some patients, high TCRbeta diversity at day 60 was attributed to recipient T cells and intrathymic progenitors that had survived conditioning. The apparently early recovery of alphabetaT-cell counts about two months after transplant reportedly depended on only several hundred rapidly expanded clones that came from non-depleted graft cells.

Relative to germline, V is 5 bases shorter and J is 4 bases shorter, with 19 bases between their ends. The CDR3 spans 15 residues, from the cysteine through the phenylalanine. The read is trimmed to its CDR3 DNA, 45 bases read in frame from base 1. Based on the germline V gene (reference sequence), the CDR1 and CDR2 sequences are DFQATT and SNEGSKA. The meaning of the sample's treatment or condition label: allogeneic hematopoietic cell transplantation with graft depleted of TCRalphabeta T cells and CD19 B cells. Transplant recipients were children who received TCRalphabeta/CD19-depleted allogeneic hematopoietic cell grafts. Library prep was done by PCR. Sequenced using an Illumina HiSeq 2500. TCR libraries were prepared with molecular barcoding, using unique molecular identifiers to normalize TCRbeta repertoire quantification. The public reads were quality trimmed at Q25 with fastp and then assembled into clones with MiXCR by TCRdb, keeping productive beta chains. Rows matching on CDR3 protein sequence are summarized as one entry with the most common DNA and genes. The sample contains 500,000 to 650,000 distinct CDR3 sequences, about 10% of them found a single time. Around 13% of the sample is taken by the ten largest.

The material sequenced was PBMCs, mostly from graft donor cells, taken 180 days after TCRalphabeta/CD19-depleted stem cell transplant. The sequence came from a female patient younger than 10 who had a stem cell transplant for aplastic anemia, so the T cells may come from the graft donor. The chain joins TRBV20-1 to TRBJ2-3, with the D segment identity uncertain. The nucleotides are TGCAGTGCTGGCACAAGGTGTCTAGAATCAGATACGCAGTATTTT. Translated, it gives CSAGTRCLESDTQYF.